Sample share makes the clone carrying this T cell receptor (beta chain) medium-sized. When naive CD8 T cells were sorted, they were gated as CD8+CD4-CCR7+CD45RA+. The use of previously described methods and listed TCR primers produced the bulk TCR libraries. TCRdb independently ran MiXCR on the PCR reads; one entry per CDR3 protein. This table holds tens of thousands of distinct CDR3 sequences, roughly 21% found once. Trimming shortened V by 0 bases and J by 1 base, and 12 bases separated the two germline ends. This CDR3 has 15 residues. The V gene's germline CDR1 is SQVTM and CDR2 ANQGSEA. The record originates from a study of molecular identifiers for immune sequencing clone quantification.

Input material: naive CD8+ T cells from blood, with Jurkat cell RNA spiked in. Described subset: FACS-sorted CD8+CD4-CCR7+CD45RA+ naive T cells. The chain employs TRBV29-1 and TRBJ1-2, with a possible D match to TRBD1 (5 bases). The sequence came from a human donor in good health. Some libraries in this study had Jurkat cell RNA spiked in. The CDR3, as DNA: TGCAGCGTTGAAGATGCCAGGGAATATAACTATGGCTACACCTTC. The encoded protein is CSVEDAREYNYGYTF.